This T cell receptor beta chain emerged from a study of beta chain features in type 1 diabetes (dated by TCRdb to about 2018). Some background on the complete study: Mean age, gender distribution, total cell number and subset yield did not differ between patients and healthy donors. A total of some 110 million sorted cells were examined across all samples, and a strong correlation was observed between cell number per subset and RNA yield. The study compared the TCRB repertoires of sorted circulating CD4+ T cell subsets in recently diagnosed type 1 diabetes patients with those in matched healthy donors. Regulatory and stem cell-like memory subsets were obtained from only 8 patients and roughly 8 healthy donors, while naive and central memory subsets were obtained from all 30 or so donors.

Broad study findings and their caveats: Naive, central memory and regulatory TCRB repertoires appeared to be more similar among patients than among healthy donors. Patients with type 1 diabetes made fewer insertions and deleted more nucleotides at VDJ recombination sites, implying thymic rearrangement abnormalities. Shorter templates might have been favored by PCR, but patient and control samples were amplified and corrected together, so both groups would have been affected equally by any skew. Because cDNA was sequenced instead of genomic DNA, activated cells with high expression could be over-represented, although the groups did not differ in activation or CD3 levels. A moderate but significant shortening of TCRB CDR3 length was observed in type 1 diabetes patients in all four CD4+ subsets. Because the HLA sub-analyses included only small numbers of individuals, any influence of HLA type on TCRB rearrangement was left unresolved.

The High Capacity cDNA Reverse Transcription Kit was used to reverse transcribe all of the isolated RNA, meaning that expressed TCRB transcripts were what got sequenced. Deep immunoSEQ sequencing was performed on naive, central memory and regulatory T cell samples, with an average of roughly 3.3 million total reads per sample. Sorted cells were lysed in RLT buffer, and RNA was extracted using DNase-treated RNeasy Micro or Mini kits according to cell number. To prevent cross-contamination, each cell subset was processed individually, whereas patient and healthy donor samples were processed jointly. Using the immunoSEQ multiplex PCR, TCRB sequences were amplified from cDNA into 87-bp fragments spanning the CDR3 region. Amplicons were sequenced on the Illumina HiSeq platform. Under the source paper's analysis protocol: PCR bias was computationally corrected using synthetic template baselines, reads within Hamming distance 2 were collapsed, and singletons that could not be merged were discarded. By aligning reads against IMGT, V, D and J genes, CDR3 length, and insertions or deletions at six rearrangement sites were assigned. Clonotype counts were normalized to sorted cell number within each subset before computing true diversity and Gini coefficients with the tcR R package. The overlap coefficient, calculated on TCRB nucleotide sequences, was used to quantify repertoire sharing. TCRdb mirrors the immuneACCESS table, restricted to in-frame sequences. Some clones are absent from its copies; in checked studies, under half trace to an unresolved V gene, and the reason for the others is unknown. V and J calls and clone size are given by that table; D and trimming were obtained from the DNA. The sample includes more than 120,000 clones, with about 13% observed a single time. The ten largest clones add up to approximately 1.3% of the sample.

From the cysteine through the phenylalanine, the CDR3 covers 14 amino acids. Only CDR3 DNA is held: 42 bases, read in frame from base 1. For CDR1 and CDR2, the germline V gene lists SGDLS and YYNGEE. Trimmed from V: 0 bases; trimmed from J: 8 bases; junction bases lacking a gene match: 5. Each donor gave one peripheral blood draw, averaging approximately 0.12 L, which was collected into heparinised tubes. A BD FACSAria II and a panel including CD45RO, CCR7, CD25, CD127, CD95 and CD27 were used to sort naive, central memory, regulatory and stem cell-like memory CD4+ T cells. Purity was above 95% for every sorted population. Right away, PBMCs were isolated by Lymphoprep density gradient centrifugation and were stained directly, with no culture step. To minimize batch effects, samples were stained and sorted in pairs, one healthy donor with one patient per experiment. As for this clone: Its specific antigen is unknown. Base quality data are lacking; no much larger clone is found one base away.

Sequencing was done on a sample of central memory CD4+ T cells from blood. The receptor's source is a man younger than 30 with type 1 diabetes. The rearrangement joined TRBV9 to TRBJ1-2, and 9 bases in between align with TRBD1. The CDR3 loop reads CASSVGDRAGGYTF. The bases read TGTGCCAGCAGCGTAGGGGACAGGGCGGGAGGCTACACCTTC.